The rows below give T cell receptor beta chains drawn from one sample of a study of T-cell reconstitution after alpha-beta-depleted transplantation in children. Via MiXCR, TCRdb re-called the PCR reads, giving one row per CDR3 protein. The sample has approximately 400,000 distinct CDR3 sequences, approximately 10% seen once. The sequenced sample was PBMCs from the stem cell graft donor, obtained from the stem cell graft. These receptors were collected from a human donor who donated a stem cell graft to a child with acute myeloid leukemia. The CDR3 runs from the conserved cysteine through the conserved F or W. The D gene is left open where the match is weak. The listing skips clone size in some rows; elsewhere it reads once, few, many or a size class.

>TRBJ1-1|many|-|TRBV27
CASKWDGRNTEAFF
TGTGCCAGCAAGTGGGACGGAAGGAACACTGAAGCTTTCTTT
>TRBJ2-5|-|TRBD2|TRBV3-1
CASSQDRISGEEETQYF
TGTGCCAGCAGCCAAGATCGGATTAGCGGGGAAGAAGAGACCCAGTACTTC
>TRBJ1-1|few|-|TRBV7-8
CASSSRGALNTEAFF
TGTGCCAGCAGCTCCCGTGGCGCCCTGAACACTGAAGCTTTCTTT
>TRBJ1-1|-|-|TRBV13
CASSSGSRTEAFF
TGTGCCAGCAGCTCAGGGTCCAGGACTGAAGCTTTCTTT
>TRBJ2-3|-|TRBD2|TRBV4-1
CASSQDEAGADTQYF
TGCGCCAGCAGCCAAGACGAGGCGGGGGCAGATACGCAGTATTTT
>TRBJ2-1|-|-|TRBV2
CASNDPGRAQFF
TGTGCCAGCAATGACCCGGGTCGGGCGCAGTTCTTC
>TRBJ2-1|few|-|TRBV12-3/TRBV12-4
CASSSTGWENEQFF
TGTGCCAGCAGTTCCACAGGGTGGGAAAATGAGCAGTTCTTC
>TRBJ2-5|-|-|TRBV15
CATSASRPNNQETQYF
TGTGCCACCAGCGCTTCGAGGCCGAATAACCAAGAGACCCAGTACTTC
>TRBJ1-5|-|-|TRBV9
CASSVAQGGRPQHF
TGTGCCAGCAGCGTAGCTCAAGGGGGTCGGCCCCAGCATTTT
>TRBJ2-4|-|TRBD2|TRBV4-2
CASSQGEGLAGVYKNIQYF
TGTGCCAGCAGCCAGGGGGAGGGACTAGCGGGAGTGTATAAAAACATTCAGTACTTC
>TRBJ2-5|few|-|TRBV5-1
CASSWEKETQYF
TGCGCCAGCAGCTGGGAAAAAGAGACCCAGTACTTC
>TRBJ2-1|-|-|TRBV7-8
CASSLVAGISYNEQFF
TGTGCCAGCAGCTTAGTGGCAGGAATCTCCTACAATGAGCAGTTCTTC
>TRBJ1-6|few|-|TRBV3-1
CASSQQGESPLHF
TGTGCCAGCAGCCAACAGGGAGAGTCACCCCTCCACTTT
>TRBJ2-7|-|-|TRBV20-1
CSARDIQGIHEQYF
TGCAGTGCTAGAGATATTCAGGGTATCCACGAGCAGTACTTC
>TRBJ2-5|-|-|TRBV20-1
CSALRELETQYF
TGCAGTGCTCTCAGGGAGTTGGAGACCCAGTACTTC
>TRBJ2-4|-|TRBD1|TRBV7-2
CASSSYQGDGIQYF
TGTGCCAGCAGCTCATATCAGGGGGATGGCATTCAGTACTTC
>TRBJ1-4|-|TRBD1|TRBV30
CAITSGQGDEKLFF
TGTGCCATTACTTCGGGACAGGGAGATGAAAAACTGTTTTTT
>TRBJ1-4|few|-|TRBV18
CASSPPLGSYEKLFF
TGTGCCAGCTCACCACCGCTAGGGAGCTACGAAAAACTGTTTTTT
>TRBJ2-3|few|TRBD1|TRBV18
CASSPRTGGSDTQYF
TGTGCCAGCTCACCGCGGACAGGGGGCTCAGATACGCAGTATTTT
>TRBJ2-7|-|-|TRBV7-9
CASSLEMANSSYEQYF
TGTGCCAGCAGCTTAGAGATGGCAAACAGCTCCTACGAGCAGTACTTC
>TRBJ2-5|many|-|TRBV10-3
CAISEFGSRLQYF
TGTGCCATCAGTGAATTCGGTAGCCGTCTCCAGTACTTC
>TRBJ1-2|-|-|TRBV24-1
CATSDPNYGYTF
TGTGCCACCAGTGACCCTAACTATGGCTACACCTTC
>TRBJ1-2|few|-|TRBV5-1
CASSFAGDRDYGYTF
TGCGCCAGCAGCTTCGCGGGAGACCGGGACTATGGCTACACCTTC
>TRBJ2-2|few|-|TRBV4-1
CASRGRRDNGELFF
TGCGCCAGCAGGGGTAGGCGAGATAACGGGGAGCTGTTTTTT
>TRBJ2-1|many|-|TRBV5-1
CASSLWFKNNEQFF
TGCGCCAGCAGCTTGTGGTTCAAGAACAATGAGCAGTTCTTC
>TRBJ2-2|many|TRBD2|TRBV20-1
CSASTSSGITGELFF
TGCAGTGCTAGCACGTCTAGCGGGATTACCGGGGAGCTGTTTTTT
>TRBJ2-2|many|TRBD2|TRBV20-1
CSAKTSGPNTGELFF
TGCAGTGCCAAGACTAGCGGACCGAACACCGGGGAGCTGTTTTTT
>TRBJ2-6|-|TRBD1|TRBV20-1
CSARDLRTGAGANVLTF
TGCAGTGCTAGAGATTTGAGGACAGGGGCTGGGGCCAACGTCCTGACTTTC
>TRBJ2-3|few|-|TRBV2
CASSEDHPPDTQYF
TGTGCCAGCAGTGAAGATCACCCGCCAGATACGCAGTATTTT
>TRBJ2-5|-|-|TRBV12-3/TRBV12-4
CASSVDLEETQYF
TGTGCCAGCAGCGTGGACCTTGAAGAGACCCAGTACTTC
>TRBJ1-4|-|TRBD1|TRBV11-2
CASSLNRGREKLFF
TGTGCCAGCAGCTTAAACAGGGGGCGTGAAAAACTGTTTTTT
>TRBJ1-5|few|-|TRBV29-1
CSVGDLNQPQHF
TGCAGCGTTGGAGACCTCAATCAGCCCCAGCATTTT
>TRBJ2-7|many|-|TRBV4-3
CASSQTHVGSEQYF
TGCGCCAGCAGCCAAACCCACGTAGGGAGCGAGCAGTACTTC
>TRBJ1-2|many|-|TRBV9
CASSAPGALSNYGYTF
TGTGCCAGCAGCGCCCCAGGGGCCCTCTCCAACTATGGCTACACCTTC
>TRBJ1-5|few|-|TRBV5-5
CASSLADSSNQPQHF
TGTGCCAGCAGCTTGGCAGATTCTAGCAATCAGCCCCAGCATTTT
>TRBJ2-5|many|-|TRBV5-1
CASSTGTQETQYF
TGCGCCAGCTCGACCGGGACCCAAGAGACCCAGTACTTC
>TRBJ2-4|-|-|TRBV7-2
CASREGAWTKNIQYF
TGTGCCAGCAGGGAGGGGGCCTGGACCAAAAACATTCAGTACTTC
>TRBJ2-1|many|-|TRBV6-6
CASTPGSEQFF
TGTGCCAGCACTCCCGGCAGTGAGCAGTTCTTC
>TRBJ1-2|few|TRBD1|TRBV9
CASSGRRDRRYGYTF
TGTGCCAGCAGCGGACGAAGGGACAGACGTTATGGCTACACCTTC
>TRBJ1-5|-|-|TRBV2
CASSEPGGLNQPQHF
TGTGCCAGCAGTGAACCCGGGGGGCTCAATCAGCCCCAGCATTTT
>TRBJ2-5|-|TRBD1|TRBV29-1
CSVEPGGRETQYF
TGCAGCGTTGAGCCAGGGGGCCGAGAGACCCAGTACTTC
>TRBJ2-2|-|-|TRBV5-4
CASSEIVGTGELFF
TGTGCCAGCAGTGAAATTGTCGGCACCGGGGAGCTGTTTTTT
>TRBJ1-1|-|-|TRBV7-9
CASSLAVEAFF
TGTGCCAGCAGCTTAGCGGTTGAAGCTTTCTTT
>TRBJ1-6|-|-|TRBV12-3/TRBV12-4
CASSFRGRGDSPLHF
TGTGCCAGCAGTTTTAGGGGACGGGGTGATTCACCCCTCCACTTT
>TRBJ2-5|-|TRBD2|TRBV18
CASSPSGGRQETQYF
TGTGCCAGCTCACCTAGCGGGGGCCGTCAAGAGACCCAGTACTTC
>TRBJ1-2|-|TRBD1|TRBV24-1
CATSDPGTGEYGYTF
TGTGCCACCAGTGATCCGGGGACAGGGGAGTATGGCTACACCTTC
>TRBJ1-2|many|-|TRBV5-1
CASSFAGDGYTF
TGCGCCAGCAGCTTCGCAGGGGACGGCTACACCTTC
>TRBJ2-1|few|TRBD2|TRBV6-2/TRBV6-3
CASSLLTSGSWNEQFF
TGTGCCAGCAGCCTTCTAACCAGCGGGAGTTGGAATGAGCAGTTCTTC
>TRBJ1-2|few|-|TRBV5-1
CASSFMAEYGYTF
TGCGCCAGCAGCTTTATGGCAGAGTATGGCTACACCTTC
>TRBJ1-6|-|-|TRBV29-1
CSAGGSSYNSPLHF
TGCAGCGCCGGAGGGAGCTCCTATAATTCACCCCTCCACTTT
>TRBJ2-1|-|TRBD2|TRBV3-1
CATSQEPGTSGNNEQFF
TGTGCCACCTCCCAAGAACCCGGGACTAGCGGTAACAATGAGCAGTTCTTC
>TRBJ1-6|few|TRBD1|TRBV25-1
CASSAWGQGHNSPLHF
TGTGCCAGCAGTGCGTGGGGACAGGGTCATAATTCACCCCTCCACTTT
>TRBJ2-6|few|-|TRBV12-3/TRBV12-4
CASSLVQGSGANVLTF
TGTGCCAGCAGTTTGGTTCAGGGCTCTGGGGCCAACGTCCTGACTTTC
>TRBJ2-2|few|TRBD2|TRBV9
CASSVGSAGVTGELFF
TGTGCCAGCAGCGTAGGATCAGCGGGAGTAACCGGGGAGCTGTTTTTT
>TRBJ1-5|few|-|TRBV3-1
CASSQSGPGQPQHF
TGTGCCAGCAGCCAATCCGGACCAGGTCAGCCCCAGCATTTT
>TRBJ2-1|few|TRBD2|TRBV20-1
CSARDPSGGGNEQFF
TGCAGTGCTAGAGATCCGAGCGGGGGGGGGAATGAGCAGTTCTTC
>TRBJ2-7|many|-|TRBV20-1
CSASDRPSYEQYF
TGCAGTGCAAGTGACAGGCCCTCCTACGAGCAGTACTTC
>TRBJ1-4|-|-|TRBV27
CASSSPPGGHEKLFF
TGTGCCAGCAGTTCTCCCCCGGGCGGACATGAAAAACTGTTTTTT
>TRBJ1-2|-|TRBD1|TRBV3-1
CASSQEGTGGRYTF
TGTGCCAGCAGCCAAGAGGGGACAGGGGGCCGCTACACCTTC
>TRBJ1-2|-|-|TRBV6-2/TRBV6-3
CASRQTSSDYRYTF
TGTGCCAGCAGACAAACTTCCTCAGATTACCGCTACACCTTC